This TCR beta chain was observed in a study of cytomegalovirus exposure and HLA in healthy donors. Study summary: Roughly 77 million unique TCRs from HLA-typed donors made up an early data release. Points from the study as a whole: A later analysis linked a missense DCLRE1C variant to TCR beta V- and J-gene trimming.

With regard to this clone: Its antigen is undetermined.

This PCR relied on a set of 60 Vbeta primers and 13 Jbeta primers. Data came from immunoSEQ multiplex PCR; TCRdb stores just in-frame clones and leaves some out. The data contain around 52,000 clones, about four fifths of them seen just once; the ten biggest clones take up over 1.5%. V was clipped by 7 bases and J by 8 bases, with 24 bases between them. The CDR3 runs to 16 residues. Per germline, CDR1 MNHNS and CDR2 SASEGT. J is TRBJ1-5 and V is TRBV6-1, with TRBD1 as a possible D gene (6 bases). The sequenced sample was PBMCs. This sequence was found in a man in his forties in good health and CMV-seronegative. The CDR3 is CASTEGGGMSGEPQHF. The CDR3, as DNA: TGTGCCAGCACTGAGGGGGGTGGGATGTCGGGGGAGCCCCAGCATTTT.